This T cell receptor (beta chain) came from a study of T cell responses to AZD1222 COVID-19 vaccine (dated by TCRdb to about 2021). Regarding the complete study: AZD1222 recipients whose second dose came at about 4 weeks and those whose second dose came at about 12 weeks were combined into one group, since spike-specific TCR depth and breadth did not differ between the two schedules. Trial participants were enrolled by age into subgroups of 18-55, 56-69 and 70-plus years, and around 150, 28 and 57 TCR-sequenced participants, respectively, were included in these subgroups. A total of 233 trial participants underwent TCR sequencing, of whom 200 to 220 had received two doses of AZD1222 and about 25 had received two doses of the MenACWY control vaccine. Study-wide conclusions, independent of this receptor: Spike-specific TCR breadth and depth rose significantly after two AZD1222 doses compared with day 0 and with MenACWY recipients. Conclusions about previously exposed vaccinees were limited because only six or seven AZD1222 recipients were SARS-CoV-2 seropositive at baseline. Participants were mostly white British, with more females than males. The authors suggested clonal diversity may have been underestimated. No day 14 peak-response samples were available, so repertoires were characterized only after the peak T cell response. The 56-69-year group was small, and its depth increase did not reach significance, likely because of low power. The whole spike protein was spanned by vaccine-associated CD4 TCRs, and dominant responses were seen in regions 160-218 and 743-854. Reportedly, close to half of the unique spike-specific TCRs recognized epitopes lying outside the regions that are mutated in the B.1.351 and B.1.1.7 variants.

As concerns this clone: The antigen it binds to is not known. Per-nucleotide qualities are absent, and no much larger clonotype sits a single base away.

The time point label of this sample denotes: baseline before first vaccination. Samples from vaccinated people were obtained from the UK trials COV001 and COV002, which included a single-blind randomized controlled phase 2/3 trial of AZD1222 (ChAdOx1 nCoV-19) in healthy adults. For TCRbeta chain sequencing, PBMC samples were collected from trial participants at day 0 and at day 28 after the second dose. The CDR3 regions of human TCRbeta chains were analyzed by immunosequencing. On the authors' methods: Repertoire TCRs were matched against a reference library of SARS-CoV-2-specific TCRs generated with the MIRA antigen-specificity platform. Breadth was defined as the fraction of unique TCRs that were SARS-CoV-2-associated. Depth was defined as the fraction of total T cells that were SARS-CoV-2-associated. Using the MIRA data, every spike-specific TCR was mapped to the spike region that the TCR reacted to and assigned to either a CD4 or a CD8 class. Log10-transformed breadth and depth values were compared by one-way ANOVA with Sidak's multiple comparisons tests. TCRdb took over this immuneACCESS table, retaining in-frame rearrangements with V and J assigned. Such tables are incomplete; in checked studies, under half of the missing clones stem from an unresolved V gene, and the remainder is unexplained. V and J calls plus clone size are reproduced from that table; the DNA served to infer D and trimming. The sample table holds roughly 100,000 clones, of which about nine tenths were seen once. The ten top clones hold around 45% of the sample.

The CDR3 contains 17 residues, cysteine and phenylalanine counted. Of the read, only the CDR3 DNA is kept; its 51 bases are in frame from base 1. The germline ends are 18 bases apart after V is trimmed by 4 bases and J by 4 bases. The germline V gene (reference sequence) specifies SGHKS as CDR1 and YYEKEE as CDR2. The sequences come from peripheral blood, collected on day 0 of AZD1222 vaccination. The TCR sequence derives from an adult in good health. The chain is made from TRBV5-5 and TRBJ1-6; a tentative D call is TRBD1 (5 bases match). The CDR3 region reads CASSQLFGTVYNSPLHF. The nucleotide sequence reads TGTGCCAGCAGCCAACTCTTCGGGACTGTTTATAATTCACCCCTCCACTTT.